The 6 T cell receptor beta chains below come from one sample, sequenced in a study of blood T cell repertoires in COVID-19. TCRdb's copy holds only in-frame clones and misses some; the assay was immunoSEQ multiplex PCR. Here the sample spans hundreds of thousands of clones, roughly 91% being singletons. Sequencing input: peripheral blood. These receptors all stem from a woman aged 25 to 39 with COVID-19, enrolled during active disease.

The chain employs TRBV19 and TRBJ1-5; 7 bases agree with TRBD1. The length of the CDR3 is 15 residues. The germline V gene has CDR1 LNHDA and CDR2 SQIVND (reference sequence). With 8 bases clipped from V and 2 bases from J, the junction kept 9 bases outside the gene matches. Here the CDR3 reads CASLTTGEGNQPQHF. CDR3 bases: TGTGCCAGTCTTACTACAGGGGAAGGCAATCAGCCCCAGCATTTT.

This clone has a single count. The chain has TRBV7-8 and TRBJ1-6, with 10 bases matching TRBD1. This CDR3 is built from 20 residues. The trim removed 2 bases at V and 7 bases at J, leaving 17 bases unmatched. The V gene's germline CDR1 is SGHVS and CDR2 FQNEAQ. CDR3 nucleotides: TGTGCCAGCAGCTTACCCACAAATGCCGGGACAGGGGTATCAAATTCACCCCTCCACTTT. Protein product: CASSLPTNAGTGVSNSPLHF.

The chain employs TRBV5-1 and TRBJ2-7; no reliable D call. Between the trimmed V and J ends, which lost 2 bases and 1 base, there was a span of 7 bases. The V gene's germline CDR1 is SGHRS and CDR2 YFSETQ. This CDR3 region has 13 residues. CDR3 coding DNA: TGCGCCAGCAGCTTCGGTACTTCCTACGAGCAGTACTTC. It codes for CASSFGTSYEQYF.

This rearrangement joins TRBV5-1 to TRBJ2-1; tentative D call: TRBD1 (5 bases). Trimming cost V 0 bases and J 3 bases, with 16 bases left between them. Germline loops: CDR1 SGHRS, CDR2 YFSETQ. The CDR3 is made up of 17 amino acids. CDR3 residues: CASSLAQGENYYNEQFF. CDR3 DNA sequence: TGCGCCAGCAGCTTGGCGCAGGGCGAAAACTACTACAATGAGCAGTTCTTC.

The chain couples TRBV11-2 to TRBJ2-3; 9 bases map to TRBD2. This CDR3 spans 14 amino acids. Per germline, CDR1 SGHAT and CDR2 FQNNGV. J lost 4 bases, V lost 2 bases, and 1 base had no gene match. As DNA, the CDR3 is TGTGCCAGCAGCTTAATAGCGGGGGCAGATACGCAGTATTTT. This translates into CASSLIAGADTQYF. Combining the CDR3 with reference TRBV11-2 and TRBJ2-3 gives the whole variable domain EAGVAQSPRYKIIEKRQSVAFWCNPISGHATLYWYQQILGQGPKLLIQFQNNGVVDDSQLPKDRFSAERLKGVDSTLKIQPAKLEDSAVYLCASSLIAGADTQYFGPGTRLTVL.

The chain recombines TRBV12-3 or TRBV12-4 with TRBJ1-6; D is ambiguous. The germline V and J ends were trimmed by 6 bases and 9 bases, with 9 bases remaining between them. The CDR3 totals 12 residues. Written as DNA, the CDR3 is TGTGCCAGCAGCTTCGATAGTTCACCCCTCCACTTT. Its protein is CASSFDSSPLHF.